This T cell receptor beta chain emerged from a study of cytomegalovirus exposure and HLA in healthy donors. PCR amplification relied on 60 Vbeta primers (plus 13 Jbeta primers). Sequencing used immunoSEQ multiplex PCR; TCRdb keeps in-frame clones, though not all of them. The table records roughly 190,000 clones, roughly 13% of them present only once. V shed 2 bases and J shed 3 bases, with 19 bases lying between them. Germline V gene data show CDR1 as MGHRA and CDR2 as YSYEKL. The CDR3 consists of 18 residues. This sequence joins TRBV4-1 and TRBJ2-2; D may be TRBD2 (7 bases). The receptor was isolated from a man aged 45 to 65 in good health and CMV-seropositive. Material: PBMCs. The CDR3 sequence: CASSQKGGGGVDTGELFF. The CDR3 DNA sequence: TGCGCCAGCAGCCAAAAGGGGGGGGGAGGTGTCGACACCGGGGAGCTGTTTTTT.